Detailed here is one T cell receptor (beta chain). This specimen belongs to a study of human T cells and chemical hapten exposure. Study-wide background: Patients, mostly women, had alopecia areata, alopecia totalis or alopecia universalis.

The time point here: patch test 3, about 24 weeks after DPC sensitization. Described treatment: therapeutic diphenylcyclopropenone sensitization with weekly scalp DPC. The CDR3 loop spans 13 amino acids. V lost 4 bases and J lost 4, with 14 bases in between. Germline V CDR1 and CDR2: SQVTM, ANQGSEA. TCRdb re-analysed the RACE reads in MiXCR, keeping a single row per CDR3 protein. This table holds around 110,000 distinct CDR3 sequences, about 11% found once. The V and J genes are TRBV29-1 and TRBJ2-7, with D tentatively TRBD2 (6 bases). The material sequenced was whole blood, taken in connection with sensitization to the hapten diphenylcyclopropenone (DPC). This TCR derives from a woman in her 50s with alopecia areata. Some clones in this sample may be carry-over from other donors' samples. This chain's CDR3 is CSVGGGIIYEQYF. In DNA, the CDR3 is TGCAGCGTTGGCGGCGGGATCATTTACGAGCAGTACTTC.